The 14 T cell receptor beta chains below all came from one sample that was sequenced in a study of cytomegalovirus exposure and HLA in healthy donors. Vbeta (60) and Jbeta (13) primers were used in the PCR. Measured with immunoSEQ multiplex PCR; TCRdb has only the in-frame clones, and not every one. In the table there are over 130,000 clones, 66% of which are singletons. The specimen sequenced was PBMCs. The source is an older woman in good health and CMV-seronegative.

This chain links TRBV6-5 with TRBJ1-2; 8 bases are a match to TRBD1. The CDR3 contains 16 residues. Germline CDR1 is MNHEY and CDR2 is SVGAGI. After removal of 0 bases from V and 4 bases from J, the junction contained 7 bases not matched to a gene. The CDR3 region has the DNA TGTGCCAGCAGTTACTCGAGACAGGGGTTTAGCTATGGCTACACCTTC. This translates into CASSYSRQGFSYGYTF.

V usage is TRBV29-1 and J usage is TRBJ2-5; perhaps TRBD2 as D (6 bases). Germline V lookup: CDR1 SQVTM, CDR2 ANQGSEA. The CDR3 sequence is 13 residues long. The ends were cut back, 7 bases at V and 5 bases at J, with 17 bases in the middle. As DNA, the CDR3 is TGCAGCGCAGGGCGGGGTGTTATCGAGACCCAGTACTTC. Residues: CSAGRGVIETQYF. The full variable domain, its missing parts supplied by reference TRBV29-1 and TRBJ2-5, is SAVISQKPSRDICQRGTSLTIQCQVDSQVTMMFWYRQQPGQSLTLIATANQGSEATYESGFVIDKFPISRPNLTFSTLTVSNMSPEDSSIYLCSAGRGVIETQYFGPGTRLLVL.

This clone appeared a few times. The rearrangement joins TRBV18 to TRBJ2-1; the D gene is possibly TRBD2 (5 bases). The germline CDR1 and CDR2 sequences are KGHSH and LQKENI. There are 19 residues in the CDR3. V lost 2 bases to trimming and J lost 5 bases, with 25 bases between them. CDR3 protein: CASSPGPLVPGNVNNEQFF. CDR3 nucleotide sequence: TGTGCCAGCTCACCAGGCCCCCTAGTGCCGGGAAATGTGAACAATGAGCAGTTCTTC.

This clone occurred many times. The chain couples TRBV6-5 to TRBJ1-3; maybe TRBD1 (6 bases). Looked up from germline, CDR1 is MNHEY and CDR2 is SVGAGI. CDR3 length: 14 amino acids. The germline V and J ends were trimmed by 4 bases and 4 bases, with 11 bases remaining between them. The CDR3 DNA sequence: TGTGCCAGCAGTTTAGGGGGGGTAGGAAACACCATATATTTT. Protein product: CASSLGGVGNTIYF.

This clone came up once. This sequence joins TRBV5-1 and TRBJ2-1; TRBD1 is a possible D gene (6 bases). This CDR3 is 13 amino acids long. Germline V gives CDR1 SGHRS, CDR2 YFSETQ. Trimming took 4 bases from V and 8 from J, leaving 13 bases between them. CDR3 bases: TGCGCCAGCAGCCCCGGGACAAGTGATGAGCAGTTCTTC. Encoded protein: CASSPGTSDEQFF.

The chain carries TRBV19 and TRBJ1-5; D uncertain. Germline V CDR1 and CDR2: LNHDA, SQIVND (reference sequence). V lost 3 bases to trimming and J lost 5 bases, with 8 bases between them. CDR3 length: 13 residues. The CDR3 is CASSIAIDQPQHF. The DNA of the CDR3 is TGTGCCAGTAGTATTGCGATCGATCAGCCCCAGCATTTT.

The chain has TRBV5-4 and TRBJ2-1; 9 nucleotides align to TRBD2. J lost 1 base, V lost 4 bases, and 9 bases had no gene match. The CDR3 loop spans 17 amino acids. Looked up from germline, CDR1 is SGHNT and CDR2 is YYREEE (reference sequence). Here the CDR3 reads CASSGTLSGGSYNEQFF. CDR3 nucleotides: TGTGCCAGCAGCGGGACCCTTAGCGGGGGATCCTACAATGAGCAGTTCTTC.

The rearrangement links TRBV19 to TRBJ1-2; maybe TRBD1 (6 bases). The CDR3 is 13 residues long. V was trimmed by 8 bases and J by 3 bases, leaving 13 bases between them. Germline V lookup: CDR1 LNHDA, CDR2 SQIVND (reference sequence). CDR3 DNA: TGTGCCAGTCGCGGACAGCTCTACTATGGCTACACCTTC. Its protein product is CASRGQLYYGYTF.

This clone was counted a few times. V is TRBV29-1 and J is TRBJ2-7; 7 bases fit TRBD1. Trimming cost V 6 bases and J 2 bases; bases outside gene matches: 10. The CDR3 has 14 amino acids. Germline V CDR1 and CDR2: SQVTM, ANQGSEA. The CDR3 here is CSVSARTGAYEQYF. CDR3 nucleotide sequence: TGCAGCGTGTCCGCAAGGACAGGCGCCTACGAGCAGTACTTC.

This rearrangement joins TRBV7-2 to TRBJ1-6; 7 nucleotides agree with TRBD1. Germline-derived CDR1 and CDR2 are SGHTA and FQGNSA. This CDR3 contains 17 residues. Trimming took 2 bases from V and 7 from J; bases not matched to a gene: 11. CDR3 sequence: CASSLSRGGLGNSPLHF. The CDR3 coding sequence is TGTGCCAGCAGCTTAAGTAGAGGGGGCTTAGGAAATTCACCCCTCCACTTT.

The chain uses TRBV2 and TRBJ1-4; TRBD1 is a possible D gene (5 bases). V was cut by 3 bases and J by 0 bases, with 17 bases left in between. Germline V gene sequence: CDR1 SNHLY, CDR2 FYNNEI. The CDR3 is 18 residues long. The CDR3 region is CASSDNSPGRTTNEKLFF. The DNA for the CDR3 is TGTGCCAGCAGTGATAATTCGCCAGGGCGGACAACTAATGAAAAACTGTTTTTT.

The rearrangement links TRBV6-6 to TRBJ1-4; 7 bases match TRBD1. Looked up from germline, CDR1 is MNHNY and CDR2 is SVGAGI (reference sequence). V dropped 0 bases and J dropped 6; count of bases not matched to a gene: 4. The CDR3 is 15 amino acids. For the CDR3, the DNA is TGTGCCAGCAGTTACTCGGGACAGATCTATGAAAAACTGTTTTTT. Amino acids: CASSYSGQIYEKLFF.

This clone was counted a single time. This sequence joins TRBV19 and TRBJ1-2; the match to TRBD1 covers 10 bases. Germline CDR1 LNHDA, CDR2 SQIVND (reference sequence). The CDR3 runs 17 residues. V was clipped by 3 bases and J by 4 bases; unmatched bases: 11. The CDR3 DNA reads TGTGCCAGTAGTATCCGGGACAGGGGAGCTCAAGGCTATGGCTACACCTTC. Protein: CASSIRDRGAQGYGYTF.

The CDR3 loop reads CASSIQGLSNSPLHF. The DNA of the CDR3 is TGTGCCAGCAGTATACAGGGATTGAGTAATTCACCCCTCCACTTT. The chain uses TRBV5-4 and TRBJ1-6, with D possibly TRBD1 on 6 matching bases. CDR3 length: 15 amino acids. The V end was cut by 5 bases, the J end by 6 bases, with 15 bases between. Germline CDR1 is SGHNT and CDR2 is YYREEE (reference sequence).